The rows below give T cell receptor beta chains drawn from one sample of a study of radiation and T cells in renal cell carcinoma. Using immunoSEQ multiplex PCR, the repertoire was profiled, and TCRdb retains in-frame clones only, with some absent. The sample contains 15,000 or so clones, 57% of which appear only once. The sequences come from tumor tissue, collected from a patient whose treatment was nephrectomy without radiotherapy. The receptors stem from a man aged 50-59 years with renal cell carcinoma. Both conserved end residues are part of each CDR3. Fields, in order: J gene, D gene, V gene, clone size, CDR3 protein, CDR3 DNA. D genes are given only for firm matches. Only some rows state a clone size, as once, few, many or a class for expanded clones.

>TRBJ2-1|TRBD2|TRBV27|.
CASSFPRGGEGRDNEQFF
TGTGCCAGCAGTTTCCCCCGGGGGGGCGAGGGAAGGGACAATGAGCAGTTCTTC
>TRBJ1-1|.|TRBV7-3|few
CASSLQGNTEAFF
TGTGCCAGCAGCCTCCAGGGGAACACTGAAGCTTTCTTT
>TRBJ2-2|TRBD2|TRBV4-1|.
CASSKAGGDTGELFF
TGCGCCAGCAGCAAAGCGGGGGGAGACACCGGGGAGCTGTTTTTT
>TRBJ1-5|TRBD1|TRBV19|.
CASSLDGQGLPQHF
TGTGCCAGTAGTCTCGACGGACAGGGCTTGCCCCAGCATTTT
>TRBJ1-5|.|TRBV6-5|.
CASSSPPNQPQHF
TGTGCCAGCAGCTCCCCCCCCAATCAGCCCCAGCATTTT
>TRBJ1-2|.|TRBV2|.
CASSTNYGYTF
TGTGCCAGCAGTACTAACTATGGCTACACCTTC
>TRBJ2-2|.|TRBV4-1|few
CASSQWGANTGELFF
TGCGCCAGCAGCCAGTGGGGTGCTAACACCGGGGAGCTGTTTTTT
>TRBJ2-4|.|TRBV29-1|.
CAGRSGKNIQYF
TGCGCGGGGCGGTCAGGCAAAAACATTCAGTACTTC
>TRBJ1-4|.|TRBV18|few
CASSLSATARGEKLFF
TGTGCCAGCTCACTATCGGCGACGGCGAGAGGTGAAAAACTGTTTTTT
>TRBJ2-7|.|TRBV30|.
CAWTQGGGEQYF
TGTGCCTGGACTCAGGGGGGGGGCGAGCAGTACTTC
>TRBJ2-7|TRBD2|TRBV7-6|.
CASSTQQRDAQYF
TGTGCCAGCAGCACACAACAGCGGGATGCGCAGTACTTC
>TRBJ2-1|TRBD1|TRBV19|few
CASSALPTGTTYNEQFF
TGTGCCAGTAGTGCCCTACCGACAGGGACAACTTACAATGAGCAGTTCTTC
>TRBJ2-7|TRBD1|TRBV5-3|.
CARSLGRDRGSYEQYF
TGTGCCAGAAGCTTGGGCCGGGACAGGGGGAGCTACGAGCAGTACTTC
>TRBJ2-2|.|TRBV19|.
CASSPSGTNTGELFF
TGTGCCAGTAGTCCATCGGGCACGAACACCGGGGAGCTGTTTTTT
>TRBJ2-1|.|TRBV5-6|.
CASSMRGTSYNEQFF
TGTGCCAGCAGCATGAGAGGGACATCCTACAATGAGCAGTTCTTC
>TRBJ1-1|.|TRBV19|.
CASSITQGGSEAFF
TGTGCCAGTAGTATTACACAGGGAGGCTCTGAAGCTTTCTTT
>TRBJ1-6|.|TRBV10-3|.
CAISESKENSPLHF
TGTGCCATCAGTGAGTCAAAGGAAAATTCACCCCTCCACTTT
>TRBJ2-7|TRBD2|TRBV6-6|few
CASTLRTSGGIYEQYF
TGTGCCAGCACCTTACGGACTAGCGGGGGGATATACGAGCAGTACTTC
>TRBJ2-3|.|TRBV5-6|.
CASSSGPLSTDTQYF
TGTGCCAGCAGCTCCGGGCCCTTAAGCACAGATACGCAGTATTTT
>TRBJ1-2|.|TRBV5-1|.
CASSSGGQGYYGYTF
TGCGCCAGCAGCTCGGGCGGGCAGGGCTACTATGGCTACACCTTC
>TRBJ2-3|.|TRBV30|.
CAWSPGAALHTDTQYF
TGTGCCTGGAGTCCCGGGGCAGCTTTGCACACAGATACGCAGTATTTT
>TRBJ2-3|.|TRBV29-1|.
CSVFGGRSISTDTQYF
TGCAGCGTCTTCGGGGGACGATCGATCTCCACAGATACGCAGTATTTT
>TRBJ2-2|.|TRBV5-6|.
CASTKDRTGELFF
TGTGCCAGCACCAAGGACCGCACCGGGGAGCTGTTTTTT
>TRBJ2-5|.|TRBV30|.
CAWSGKREQYF
TGTGCCTGGAGTGGGAAGAGGGAGCAGTACTTC
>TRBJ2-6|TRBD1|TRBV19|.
CASHPDRVRAGANVLTF
TGTGCCAGTCACCCGGACAGGGTGCGAGCTGGGGCCAACGTCCTGACTTTC
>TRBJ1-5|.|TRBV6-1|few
CASHADTNGQPQHF
TGTGCCAGCCATGCGGACACCAACGGGCAGCCCCAGCATTTT
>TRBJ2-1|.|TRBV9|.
CASSVDGRFTYNEQFF
TGTGCCAGCAGCGTAGACGGAAGGTTTACCTACAATGAGCAGTTCTTC
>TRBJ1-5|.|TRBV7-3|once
CASSLALGGYTSNQPQHF
TGTGCCAGCAGCTTAGCGCTCGGAGGGTACACTTCCAATCAGCCCCAGCATTTT
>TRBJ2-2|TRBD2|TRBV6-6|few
CASSLQLAGSGELFF
TGTGCCAGCAGTTTACAACTAGCGGGGTCGGGGGAGCTGTTTTTT
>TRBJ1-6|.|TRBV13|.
CASSRRRWVTYNSPLHF
TGTGCCAGCAGCCGACGTCGGTGGGTTACCTATAATTCACCCCTCCACTTT
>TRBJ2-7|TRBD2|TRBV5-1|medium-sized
CASSSLAGGPENEQYF
TGCGCCAGCAGCTCCTTAGCGGGGGGGCCGGAAAACGAGCAGTACTTC
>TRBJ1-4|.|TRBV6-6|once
CASSYSGPDEKLFF
TGTGCCAGCAGTTACTCGGGGCCTGATGAAAAACTGTTTTTT
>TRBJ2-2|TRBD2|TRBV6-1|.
CAPGGSGGAGELFF
TGTGCCCCCGGAGGTAGCGGGGGGGCCGGGGAGCTGTTTTTT
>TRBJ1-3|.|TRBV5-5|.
CASSSGPSGNTIYF
TGTGCCAGCAGCTCCGGGCCCTCTGGAAACACCATATATTTT
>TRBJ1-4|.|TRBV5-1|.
CASSSEGSGNEKLFF
TGCGCCAGCAGCTCGGAGGGCTCGGGGAATGAAAAACTGTTTTTT
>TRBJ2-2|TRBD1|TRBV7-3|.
CASSDGQGTGELFF
TGTGCCAGCAGCGATGGACAGGGGACCGGGGAGCTGTTTTTT
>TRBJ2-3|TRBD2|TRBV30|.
CAWRPGLGDTTQYF
TGTGCCTGGAGGCCGGGACTAGGCGATACTACGCAGTATTTT
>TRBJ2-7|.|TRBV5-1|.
CASSLEPGTRYEQYF
TGCGCCAGCAGCTTGGAACCAGGGACCAGGTACGAGCAGTACTTC
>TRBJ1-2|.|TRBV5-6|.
CASSLAGTPSGGYTF
TGTGCCAGCAGCTTGGCGGGGACCCCCAGTGGGGGCTACACCTTC
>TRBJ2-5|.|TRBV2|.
CASSEQGLGLDF
TGTGCCAGCAGTGAACAGGGGTTGGGGCTAGACTTC
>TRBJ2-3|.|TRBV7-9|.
CASSEGTSDTQYF
TGTGCCAGCAGTGAGGGTACCTCGGATACGCAGTATTTT
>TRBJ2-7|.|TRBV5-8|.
CASTPRGNEQYF
TGTGCCAGCACCCCCCGGGGGAACGAGCAGTACTTC
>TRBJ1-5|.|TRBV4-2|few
CASSQEPGRHMGTQHF
TGTGCCAGCAGCCAAGAACCGGGGCGGCACATGGGAACCCAGCATTTT
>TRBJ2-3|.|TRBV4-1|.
CASSQEYSTDTQYF
TGTGCCAGCAGCCAAGAATACAGCACAGATACGCAGTATTTT
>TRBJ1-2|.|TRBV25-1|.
CASKDGAYGYTF
TGTGCCAGCAAGGACGGGGCCTATGGCTACACCTTC
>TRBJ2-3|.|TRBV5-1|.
CASSLEGGIADTQYF
TGCGCCAGCAGCTTGGAAGGTGGGATTGCAGATACGCAGTATTTT
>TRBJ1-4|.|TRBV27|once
CASSLTPDREKLFF
TGTGCCAGCAGTTTAACCCCGGACAGAGAAAAACTGTTTTTT
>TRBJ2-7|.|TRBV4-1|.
CASSQDREGVYEQYF
TGCGCCAGCAGCCAAGATCGCGAGGGAGTCTACGAGCAGTACTTC
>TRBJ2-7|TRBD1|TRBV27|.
CASSRLRSGQGNAYEQYF
TGTGCCAGCAGCAGGCTTCGTTCGGGACAGGGAAACGCCTACGAGCAGTACTTC
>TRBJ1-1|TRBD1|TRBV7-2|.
CASSARDRANTEAFF
TGTGCCAGCAGCGCTCGGGACAGGGCGAACACTGAAGCTTTCTTT
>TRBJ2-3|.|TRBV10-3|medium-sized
CAIGYSASTDTQYF
TGTGCCATCGGATATAGTGCTAGCACAGATACGCAGTATTTT
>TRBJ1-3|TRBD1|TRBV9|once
CASSVGDRSSGNTIYF
TGTGCCAGCAGCGTAGGGGACAGGTCCTCTGGAAACACCATATATTTT
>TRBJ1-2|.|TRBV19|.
CASSINAGYGYTF
TGTGCCAGTAGTATTAATGCAGGCTATGGCTACACCTTC
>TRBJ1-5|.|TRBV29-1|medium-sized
CSPRGGSNQPQHF
TGCAGCCCGCGGGGAGGATCAAATCAGCCCCAGCATTTT
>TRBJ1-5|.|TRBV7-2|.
CASSPMGFGPQHF
TGTGCCAGCAGCCCCATGGGGTTCGGCCCCCAGCATTTT
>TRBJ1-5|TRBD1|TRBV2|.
CASSYGQDNQPQHF
TGTGCCAGCAGTTATGGACAGGACAATCAGCCCCAGCATTTT
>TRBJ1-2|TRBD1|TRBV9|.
CASSVAEDRRRSYTF
TGTGCCAGCAGCGTAGCGGAGGACAGGAGAAGAAGCTACACCTTC
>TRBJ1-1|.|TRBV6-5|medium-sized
CASSWKRDTEAFF
TGTGCCAGCAGTTGGAAACGGGACACTGAAGCTTTCTTT
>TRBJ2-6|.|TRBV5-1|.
CASSLADGFGANVLTF
TGCGCCAGCAGCTTGGCCGATGGGTTCGGGGCCAACGTCCTGACTTTC
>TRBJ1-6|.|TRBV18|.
CASSYQGKENSPLHF
TGTGCCAGCTCATACCAGGGGAAAGAGAATTCACCCCTCCACTTT